The 30 T cell receptor beta chains below all came from one sample that was sequenced in a study of blood T cell repertoires in COVID-19. The table came from immunoSEQ multiplex PCR; TCRdb's copy has only in-frame clones and leaves some out. The sample has around 130,000 clones; around 78% are singletons. Sequenced input: peripheral blood. The receptor set was obtained from a human donor in a cohort sampled during active COVID-19.

The chain uses TRBV19 and TRBJ1-5; 10 nucleotides agree with TRBD1. Unmatched junction bases numbered 6, after V lost 3 bases and J lost 1 base. CDR3 length: 17 amino acids. Germline CDR1 reads LNHDA; CDR2 reads SQIVND (reference sequence). DNA for the CDR3: TGTGCCAGTAGTATGACAGGGGGCATGGGCAGCAATCAGCCCCAGCATTTT. Translated, it gives CASSMTGGMGSNQPQHF.

The J gene is TRBJ2-3, the V gene TRBV24-1; no definite D call. V was cut by 3 bases and J by 9 bases, with 15 bases left in between. The CDR3 has 14 amino acids. CDR1 is KGHDR and CDR2 is SFDVKD in the germline V gene. CDR3 DNA sequence: TGTGCCACCAGTGATCCCGCAGAGGTGTGGACGCAGTATTTT. Protein product: CATSDPAEVWTQYF.

CDR3 DNA sequence: TGTGCCAGCAGTTGGGACAGGGCTTCGCTGGGCTATGGCTACACCTTC. It yields the protein CASSWDRASLGYGYTF. The gene calls are TRBV27 and TRBJ1-2; 9 bases agree with TRBD1. The CDR3 has 16 residues. Germline V gene sequence: CDR1 MNHEY, CDR2 SMNVEV (reference sequence). V lost 4 bases, J lost 4 bases, and 10 bases stayed unmatched.

The chain recombines TRBV5-5 with TRBJ1-1; D is ambiguous. CDR3 length equals 14 residues. The V gene lost 2 bases and the J gene lost 1 base, with 9 bases spanning the gap. In germline, CDR1 is SGHKS, CDR2 YYEKEE (reference sequence). CDR3 amino acids: CASSFATGNTEAFF. CDR3 sequence (DNA): TGTGCCAGCAGCTTTGCTACGGGGAACACTGAAGCTTTCTTT.

About this clone: A much larger clone sits a single nucleotide away, making a read error possible. The same CDR3 is also encoded by other DNA sequences in this sample. The gene calls are TRBV19 and TRBJ2-7; no firm D call. CDR1 is LNHDA, CDR2 SQIVND, per germline (reference sequence). V was trimmed by 1 base and J by 5 bases, leaving 6 bases between them. The CDR3 length is 12 residues. CDR3 in DNA: TGTGCCAGTAGTATAGGTGGGCACGAGCAGTACTTC. It is translated as CASSIGGHEQYF.

This clone was found a few times. The chain has TRBV28 and TRBJ1-3, with 9 nucleotides matching TRBD1. The CDR3 is 16 residues long. The V segment lost 6 bases and the J segment 4 bases; nucleotides outside the gene matches: 10. CDR1 MDHEN and CDR2 SYDVKM come from the germline V gene. This CDR3 reads CASSQPRTGAGNTIYF. CDR3 DNA: TGTGCCAGCAGCCAACCTCGGACAGGGGCCGGAAACACCATATATTTT. The whole variable domain, remainder taken from reference TRBV28 and TRBJ1-3, is DVKVTQSSRYLVKRTGEKVFLECVQDMDHENMFWYRQDPGLGLRLIYFSYDVKMKEKGDIPEGYSVSREKKERFSLILESASTNQTSMYLCASSQPRTGAGNTIYFGEGSWLTVV.

The V gene is TRBV10-2, the J gene TRBJ1-5, with 10 bases that match TRBD1. Germline V gives CDR1 WSHSY, CDR2 SAAADI. V shed 5 bases and J 3 bases; nucleotides not matched to a gene: 4. The CDR3 is 15 amino acids. CDR3 coding DNA: TGCGCCAGCAGTTCCGGGACAGGGGCCAATCAGCCCCAGCATTTT. It encodes CASSSGTGANQPQHF.

The chain joins TRBV5-4 to TRBJ2-7, with D perhaps matching TRBD1 (6 bases). Germline lookup yields CDR1 SGHNT and CDR2 YYREEE (reference sequence). This CDR3 has 12 amino acids. Trimming left V 4 bases short and J 3 bases short, with 8 bases between. This CDR3 is CASSMDSYEQYF. The DNA of the CDR3 is TGTGCCAGCAGCATGGACAGCTACGAGCAGTACTTC.

This rearrangement joins TRBV3-1 (or the pseudogene TRBV3-2) to TRBJ2-7; TRBD2 might be the D (6 bases). The CDR3 has 14 amino acids. The germline CDR1 and CDR2 sequences are LGHDT and YNNKEL (reference sequence). Trimming took 8 bases from V and 1 from J, leaving 15 bases between them. CDR3 region: CASAPWGVSYEQYF. The DNA for the CDR3 is TGTGCCAGCGCACCGTGGGGGGTTTCCTACGAGCAGTACTTC.

V usage is TRBV3-1 (or the pseudogene TRBV3-2) and J usage is TRBJ1-1, with D perhaps TRBD1 (6 bases). V was pared by 1 base and J by 2 bases, with 11 bases between. The CDR3 totals 15 residues. Germline V gene sequence: CDR1 LGHDT, CDR2 YNNKEL (reference sequence). The DNA for the CDR3 is TGTGCCAGCAGCCAAGGGACAGTAGCAAACACTGAAGCTTTCTTT. It is translated as CASSQGTVANTEAFF.

The genes are TRBV25-1 and TRBJ1-6; tentative D call: TRBD1 (5 bases). Germline CDR1 reads MGHDK; CDR2 reads SYGVNS. V lost 5 bases and J 7 bases, leaving 9 bases between the germline ends. The CDR3 is 13 amino acids. The CDR3, as DNA: TGTGCCAGCAGTATGACAGAGAATTCACCCCTCCACTTT. Residues: CASSMTENSPLHF.

This chain connects TRBV19 to TRBJ1-1; the D is unclear. The CDR3 spans 12 residues. With 4 bases removed from V and 6 bases from J, the gap between germline ends came to 9 bases. The germline gives CDR1 LNHDA, CDR2 SQIVND (reference sequence). The CDR3 loop reads CASSKEGAEAFF. As DNA, the CDR3 is TGTGCCAGTAGTAAGGAGGGCGCTGAAGCTTTCTTT.

The rearrangement uses TRBV30 and TRBJ2-3, with D perhaps TRBD2 (6 bases). The CDR3 is made up of 15 amino acids. Germline lookup yields CDR1 GTSNPN and CDR2 SVGIG (reference sequence). Trimming removed 3 bases at V and 4 bases at J, with 17 bases between. CDR3 nucleotide sequence: TGTGCCTGGAGCGTCCCTGGGGGGTTTTCAGATACGCAGTATTTT. Its translation is CAWSVPGGFSDTQYF.

The chain combines TRBV12-3 or TRBV12-4 with TRBJ1-5; D gene unclear. V lost 5 bases, J lost 4 bases, and 6 bases lay in between. The length of the CDR3 is 12 residues. CDR3 in DNA: TGTGCCAGCAGTCCTAGAAATCAGCCCCAGCATTTT. This encodes CASSPRNQPQHF.

The chain links TRBV5-1 to TRBJ2-7, with D unresolved. CDR1 is SGHRS and CDR2 is YFSETQ in the germline V gene. This CDR3 comprises 12 residues. The V gene lost 7 bases and the J gene lost 5 bases, with 13 bases spanning the gap. The CDR3 DNA is TGCGCCAGCGGCCCTTATGGAGACGAGCAGTACTTC. It specifies CASGPYGDEQYF.

CDR3 sequence: CASISVYGYTF. CDR3 in DNA: TGTGCCAGCATATCGGTCTATGGCTACACCTTC. The chain is built from TRBV2 and TRBJ1-2; D remains unclear. The V and J ends lost 7 bases and 4 bases respectively, with 7 bases between them. The CDR3 length is 11 residues. Per the germline V gene, CDR1 is SNHLY and CDR2 is FYNNEI.

The V and J genes are TRBV2 and TRBJ1-4; 10 positions agree with TRBD1. Looked up from germline, CDR1 is SNHLY and CDR2 is FYNNEI. The junction had 7 bases not matched to a gene; V was cut back by 7 bases and J by 8 bases. This CDR3 is 14 amino acids long. The CDR3 DNA reads as TGTGCCAGCAAGAGTGGGACAGGGGACGAAAAACTGTTTTTT. Residues: CASKSGTGDEKLFF.

This chain connects TRBV28 to TRBJ2-5; 11 bases line up with TRBD1. From germline, CDR1 is MDHEN and CDR2 SYDVKM. Trimming cost V 3 bases and J 5 bases; bases outside gene matches: 8. This CDR3 is 16 amino acids long. CDR3 DNA: TGTGCCAGCAGTTTCGACCGGACAGGGGGCGGGGAGACCCAGTACTTC. Translation gives CASSFDRTGGGETQYF.

The chain links TRBV3-1 (or the pseudogene TRBV3-2) to TRBJ2-1; D might be TRBD1 (7 bases). The CDR3 is 15 amino acids. V dropped 4 bases and J dropped 4 bases, with 14 bases sitting between them. Germline-derived CDR1 and CDR2 are LGHDT and YNNKEL (reference sequence). Here the CDR3 DNA reads TGTGCCAGCAGCCCGGAACAGGGGAGGTACAATGAGCAGTTCTTC. Residues: CASSPEQGRYNEQFF.

This clone came up once. This may be a read error: a much more frequent sequence differs by one nucleotide. The same CDR3 also results from other DNA sequences found in this sample. DNA of the CDR3: TGCGCCAGCAGCTTGGGGAGAGAAGCTTTCTTT. Translated: CASSLGREAFF. The chain combines TRBV5-1 with TRBJ1-1; the D is unclear. The V gene's germline CDR1 is SGHRS and CDR2 YFSETQ. V was pared by 0 bases and J by 8 bases, with 5 bases between. This CDR3 has 11 amino acids.

This chain links TRBV2 with TRBJ1-1; D uncertain. Trimming stripped 4 bases from V and 0 bases from J, with 12 bases between. CDR1 and CDR2 from the germline V gene are SNHLY and FYNNEI. This CDR3 is built from 15 residues. The CDR3 nucleotides read TGTGCCAGCAGTGTTGATCGCACTATGAACACTGAAGCTTTCTTT. This gives the protein CASSVDRTMNTEAFF.

CDR3 residues: CASSPDRGFGNTIYF. CDR3 nucleotide sequence: TGTGCCAGTAGCCCGGACAGGGGGTTCGGAAACACCATATATTTT. The chain couples TRBV19 to TRBJ1-3; TRBD1 matches 10 bases. The CDR3 consists of 15 residues. The V segment lost 6 bases and the J segment 4 bases; nucleotides outside the gene matches: 6. Germline V gene lookup returns CDR1 LNHDA and CDR2 SQIVND (reference sequence).

The chain employs TRBV5-1 and TRBJ2-7; 8 bases are shared with TRBD1. Germline assignment: CDR1 SGHRS and CDR2 YFSETQ. This CDR3 contains 17 residues. V gave up 0 bases and J gave up 6 bases; unmatched junction bases: 14. This CDR3 is CASSLAGTGRQRFEQYF. The CDR3 DNA is TGCGCCAGCAGCTTGGCCGGGACAGGCCGGCAGAGGTTCGAGCAGTACTTC.

Here the CDR3 reads CASAWPGVYEQYF. CDR3 in DNA: TGTGCCAGCGCCTGGCCAGGGGTCTACGAGCAGTACTTC. V gene TRBV6-5 combines with J gene TRBJ2-7; D may be TRBD1 (6 bases). The V gene lost 8 bases and the J gene lost 3 bases, with 14 bases spanning the gap. The CDR3 extends over 13 amino acids. CDR1 and CDR2 (germline): MNHEY, SVGAGI.

The genes are TRBV5-8 and TRBJ1-5; tentative D call: TRBD1 (5 bases). The CDR3 extends over 17 amino acids. Germline V gene sequence: CDR1 SGHTS, CDR2 YDEGEE. V was pared by 4 bases and J by 0 bases, with 17 bases between. Here the CDR3 reads CASSRTLGTSSNQPQHF. The DNA for the CDR3 is TGTGCCAGCAGCCGAACTCTTGGGACTTCTAGCAATCAGCCCCAGCATTTT.

The rearrangement joins TRBV27 to TRBJ1-1; 7 bases are a match to TRBD1. This CDR3 is built from 15 residues. CDR1 and CDR2 (germline): MNHEY, SMNVEV (reference sequence). Losses at the gene ends were 3 bases for V and 4 bases for J; bases not matched to a gene: 8. The CDR3 DNA follows: TGTGCCAGCAGTTTCGTGACAGGGATGGGCACTGAAGCTTTCTTT. It yields the protein CASSFVTGMGTEAFF.

A few counts support this clone. This sequence joins TRBV2 and TRBJ1-4; 10 positions agree with TRBD1. The J segment lost 10 bases and the V segment lost 7 bases, leaving 6 bases of the junction unmatched. Germline values: CDR1 SNHLY, CDR2 FYNNEI. CDR3 length equals 13 residues. The CDR3 coding sequence is TGTGCCAGCACAGGGACAGGGGTAGGAAAACTGTTTTTT. It translates to CASTGTGVGKLFF.

Regarding this clone: The sample contains more than one DNA sequence encoding this CDR3. The gene calls are TRBV5-1 and TRBJ1-1; D might be TRBD1 (6 bases). The CDR3 length is 14 residues. Germline V gene sequence: CDR1 SGHRS, CDR2 YFSETQ. The V and J ends lost 4 bases and 1 base respectively, with 11 bases between them. The CDR3 protein is CASSLQQGNTEAFF. CDR3 DNA sequence: TGCGCCAGCAGCCTACAACAGGGGAACACTGAAGCTTTCTTT.

The genes are TRBV11-3 and TRBJ2-3, with D possibly TRBD2 on 6 matching bases. V lost 8 bases and J 1 base, leaving 16 bases between the germline ends. CDR3 size: 15 residues. Germline CDR1 is SGHNT and CDR2 is YENEEA. The DNA for the CDR3 is TGTGCCAGCTCACGAGGGGCTAGCGGCACAGATACGCAGTATTTT. Encoded protein: CASSRGASGTDTQYF.

J is TRBJ2-7 and V is TRBV19; the D is unclear. V was shortened by 4 bases and J by 3 bases, with 10 bases between the two germline ends. CDR1 and CDR2 from the germline V gene are LNHDA and SQIVND (reference sequence). This CDR3 is 13 amino acids long. The CDR3 DNA is TGTGCCAGTAGTAACAGACAAGGCTACGAGCAGTACTTC. Translated: CASSNRQGYEQYF. The variable domain in full, completed from reference TRBV19 and TRBJ2-7, reads DGGITQSPKYLFRKEGQNVTLSCEQNLNHDAMYWYRQDPGQGLRLIYYSQIVNDFQKGDIAEGYSVSREKKESFPLTVTSAQKNPTAFYLCASSNRQGYEQYFGPGTRLTVT.